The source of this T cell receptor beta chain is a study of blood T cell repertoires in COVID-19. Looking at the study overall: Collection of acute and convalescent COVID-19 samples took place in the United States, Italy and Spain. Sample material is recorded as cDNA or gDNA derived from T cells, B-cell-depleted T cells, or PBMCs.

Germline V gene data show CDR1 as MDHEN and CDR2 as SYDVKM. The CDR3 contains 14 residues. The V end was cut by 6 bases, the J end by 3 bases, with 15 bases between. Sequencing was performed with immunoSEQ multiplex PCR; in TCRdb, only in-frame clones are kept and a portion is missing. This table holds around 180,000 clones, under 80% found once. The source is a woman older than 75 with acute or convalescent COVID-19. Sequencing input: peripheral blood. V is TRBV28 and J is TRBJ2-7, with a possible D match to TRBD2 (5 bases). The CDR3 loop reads CASSFPVEGYEQYF. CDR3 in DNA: TGTGCCAGCAGCTTTCCCGTAGAGGGCTACGAGCAGTACTTC. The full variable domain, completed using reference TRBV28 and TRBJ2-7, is DVKVTQSSRYLVKRTGEKVFLECVQDMDHENMFWYRQDPGLGLRLIYFSYDVKMKEKGDIPEGYSVSREKKERFSLILESASTNQTSMYLCASSFPVEGYEQYFGPGTRLTVT.